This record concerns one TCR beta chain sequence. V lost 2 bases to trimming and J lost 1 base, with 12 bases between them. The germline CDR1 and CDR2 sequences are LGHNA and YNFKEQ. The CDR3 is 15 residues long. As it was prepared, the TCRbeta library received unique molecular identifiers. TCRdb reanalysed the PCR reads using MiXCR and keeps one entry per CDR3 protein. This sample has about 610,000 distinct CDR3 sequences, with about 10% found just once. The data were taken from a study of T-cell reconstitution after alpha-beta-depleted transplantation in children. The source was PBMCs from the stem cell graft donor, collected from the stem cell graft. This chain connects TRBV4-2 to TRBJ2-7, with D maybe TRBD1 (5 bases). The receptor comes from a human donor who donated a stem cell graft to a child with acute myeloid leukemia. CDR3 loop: CASSQPYRISYEQYF. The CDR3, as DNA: TGTGCCAGCAGCCAACCGTACAGGATATCCTACGAGCAGTACTTC.